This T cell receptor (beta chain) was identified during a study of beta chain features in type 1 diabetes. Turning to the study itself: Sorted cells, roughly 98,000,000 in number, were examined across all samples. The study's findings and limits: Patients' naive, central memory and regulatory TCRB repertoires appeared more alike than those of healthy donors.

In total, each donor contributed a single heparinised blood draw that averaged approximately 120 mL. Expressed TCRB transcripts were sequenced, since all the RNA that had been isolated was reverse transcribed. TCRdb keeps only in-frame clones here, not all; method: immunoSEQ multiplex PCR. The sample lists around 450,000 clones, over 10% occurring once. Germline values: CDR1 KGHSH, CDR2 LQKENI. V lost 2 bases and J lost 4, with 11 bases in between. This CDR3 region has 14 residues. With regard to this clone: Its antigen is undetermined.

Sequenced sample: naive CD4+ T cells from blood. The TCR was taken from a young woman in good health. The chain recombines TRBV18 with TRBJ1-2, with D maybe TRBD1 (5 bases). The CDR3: CASSPGSQGYGYTF. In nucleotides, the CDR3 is TGTGCCAGCTCACCAGGATCGCAGGGCTATGGCTACACCTTC.